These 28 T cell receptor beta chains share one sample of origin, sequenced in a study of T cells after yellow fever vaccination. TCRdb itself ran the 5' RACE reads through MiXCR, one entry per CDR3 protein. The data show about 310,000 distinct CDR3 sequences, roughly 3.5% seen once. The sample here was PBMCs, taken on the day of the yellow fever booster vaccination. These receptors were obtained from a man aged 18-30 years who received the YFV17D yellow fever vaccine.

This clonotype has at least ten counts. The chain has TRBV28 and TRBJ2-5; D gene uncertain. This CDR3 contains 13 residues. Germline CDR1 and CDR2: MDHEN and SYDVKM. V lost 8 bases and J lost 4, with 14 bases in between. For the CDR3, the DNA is TGTGCCAGCGTCGCTGGGGATTTAGAGACCCAGTACTTC. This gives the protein CASVAGDLETQYF.

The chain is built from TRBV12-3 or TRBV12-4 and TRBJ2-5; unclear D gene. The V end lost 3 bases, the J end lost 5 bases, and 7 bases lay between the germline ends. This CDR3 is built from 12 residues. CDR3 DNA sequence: TGTGCCAGCAGTTTTGGGGTGGAGACCCAGTACTTC. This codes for CASSFGVETQYF.

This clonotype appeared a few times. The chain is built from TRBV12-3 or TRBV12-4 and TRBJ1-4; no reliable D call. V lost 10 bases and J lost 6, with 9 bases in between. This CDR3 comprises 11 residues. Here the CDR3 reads CATGRDEKLFF. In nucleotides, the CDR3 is TGTGCCACCGGGCGGGATGAAAAACTGTTTTTT.

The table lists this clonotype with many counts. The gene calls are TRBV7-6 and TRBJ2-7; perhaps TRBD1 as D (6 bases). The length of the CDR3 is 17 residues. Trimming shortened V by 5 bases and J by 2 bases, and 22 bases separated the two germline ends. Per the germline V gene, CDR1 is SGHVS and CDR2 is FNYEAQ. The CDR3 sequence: CASSRVPGRGVPYEQYF. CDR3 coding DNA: TGTGCCAGCAGCCGCGTCCCCGGCAGGGGAGTCCCCTACGAGCAGTACTTC.

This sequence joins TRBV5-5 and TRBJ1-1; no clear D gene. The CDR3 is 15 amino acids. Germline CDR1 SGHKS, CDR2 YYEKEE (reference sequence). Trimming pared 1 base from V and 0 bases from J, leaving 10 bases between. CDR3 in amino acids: CASSLMQKMNTEAFF. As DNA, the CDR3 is TGTGCCAGCAGCTTGATGCAGAAAATGAACACTGAAGCTTTCTTT.

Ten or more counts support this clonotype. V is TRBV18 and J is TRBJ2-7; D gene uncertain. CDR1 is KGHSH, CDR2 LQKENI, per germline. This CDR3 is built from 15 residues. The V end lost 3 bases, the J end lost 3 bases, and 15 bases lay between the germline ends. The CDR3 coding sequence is TGTGCCAGCTCACCTCGAAGCGACGGCGTCTACGAGCAGTACGTC. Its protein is CASSPRSDGVYEQYV.

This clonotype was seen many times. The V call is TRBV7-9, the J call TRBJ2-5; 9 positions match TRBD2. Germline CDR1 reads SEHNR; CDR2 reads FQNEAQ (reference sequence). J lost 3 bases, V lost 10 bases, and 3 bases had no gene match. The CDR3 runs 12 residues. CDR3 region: CATRLAEETQYF. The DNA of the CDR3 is TGTGCCACCCGACTAGCGGAAGAGACCCAGTACTTC.

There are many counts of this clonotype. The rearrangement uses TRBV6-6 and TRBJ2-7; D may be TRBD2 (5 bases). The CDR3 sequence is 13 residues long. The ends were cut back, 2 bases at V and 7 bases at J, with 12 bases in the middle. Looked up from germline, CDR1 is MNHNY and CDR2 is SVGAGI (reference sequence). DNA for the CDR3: TGTGCCAGCAGTTACGGTATCCCGGGGGAGCAGTACGTC. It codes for CASSYGIPGEQYV.

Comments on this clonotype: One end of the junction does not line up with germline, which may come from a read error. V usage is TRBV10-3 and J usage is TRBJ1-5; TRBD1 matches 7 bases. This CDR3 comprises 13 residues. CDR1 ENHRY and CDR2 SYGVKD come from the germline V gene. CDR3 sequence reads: CAIGQGEGQPLHF. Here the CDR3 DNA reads TGTGCCATCGGTCAGGGGGAGGGACAGCCCCTGCATTTT.

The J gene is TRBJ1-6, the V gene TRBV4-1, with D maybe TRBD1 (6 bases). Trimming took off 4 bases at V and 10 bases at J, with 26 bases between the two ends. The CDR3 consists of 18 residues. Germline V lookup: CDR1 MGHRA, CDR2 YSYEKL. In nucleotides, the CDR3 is TGCGCCAGCAGCCCTCTAACCAGAGAGCAGGGGCTTGGATCACCCCTCCACTTT. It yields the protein CASSPLTREQGLGSPLHF.

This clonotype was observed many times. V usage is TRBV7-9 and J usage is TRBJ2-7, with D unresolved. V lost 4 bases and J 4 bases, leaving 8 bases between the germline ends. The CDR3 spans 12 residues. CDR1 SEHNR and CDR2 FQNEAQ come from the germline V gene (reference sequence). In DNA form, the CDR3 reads TGTGCCAGCAGCTCCCGACCGTACGAGCAGTACTTC. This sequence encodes CASSSRPYEQYF.

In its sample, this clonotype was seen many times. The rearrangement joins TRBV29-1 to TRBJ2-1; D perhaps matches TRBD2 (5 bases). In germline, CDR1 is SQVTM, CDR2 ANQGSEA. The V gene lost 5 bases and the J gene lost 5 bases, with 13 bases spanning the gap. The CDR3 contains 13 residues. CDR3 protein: CSVRPGWDNEQFF. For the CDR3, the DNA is TGCAGCGTTCGTCCGGGGTGGGACAATGAGCAGTTCTTC.

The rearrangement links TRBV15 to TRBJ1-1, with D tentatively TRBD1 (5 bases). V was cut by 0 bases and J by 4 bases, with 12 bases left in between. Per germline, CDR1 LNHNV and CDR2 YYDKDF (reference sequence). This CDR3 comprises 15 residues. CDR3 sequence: CATSREGETSTEAFF. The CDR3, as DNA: TGTGCCACCAGCAGAGAAGGGGAGACAAGCACTGAAGCTTTCTTT.

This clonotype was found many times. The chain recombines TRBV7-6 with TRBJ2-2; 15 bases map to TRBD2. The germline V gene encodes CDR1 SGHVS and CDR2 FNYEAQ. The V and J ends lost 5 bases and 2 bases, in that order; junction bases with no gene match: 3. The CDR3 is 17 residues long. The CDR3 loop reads CASSRTSGGDNTGELFF. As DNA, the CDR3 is TGTGCCAGCAGCCGGACTAGCGGGGGGGACAACACCGGGGAGCTGTTTTTT.

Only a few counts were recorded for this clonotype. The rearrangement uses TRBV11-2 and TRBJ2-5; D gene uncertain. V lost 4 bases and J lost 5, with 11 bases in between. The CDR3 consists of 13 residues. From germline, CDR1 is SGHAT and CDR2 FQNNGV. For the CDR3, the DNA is TGTGCCAGCAGCTCTCTCAACTGGGAGACCCAGTACTTC. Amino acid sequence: CASSSLNWETQYF.

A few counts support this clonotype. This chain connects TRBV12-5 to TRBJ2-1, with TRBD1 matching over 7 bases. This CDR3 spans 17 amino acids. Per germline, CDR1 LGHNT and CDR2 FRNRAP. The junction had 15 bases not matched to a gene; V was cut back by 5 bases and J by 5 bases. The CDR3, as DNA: TGTGCTAGTGGTCCACCCGAAGGGGGCTTCCCCCACAATGAGCAGTTCTTC. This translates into CASGPPEGGFPHNEQFF.

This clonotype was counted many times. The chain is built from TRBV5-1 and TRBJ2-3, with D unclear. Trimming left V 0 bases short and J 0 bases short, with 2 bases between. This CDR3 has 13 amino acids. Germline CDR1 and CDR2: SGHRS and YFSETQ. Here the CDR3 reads CASSLDSTDTQYF. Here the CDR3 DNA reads TGCGCCAGCAGCTTGGACAGCACAGATACGCAGTATTTT.

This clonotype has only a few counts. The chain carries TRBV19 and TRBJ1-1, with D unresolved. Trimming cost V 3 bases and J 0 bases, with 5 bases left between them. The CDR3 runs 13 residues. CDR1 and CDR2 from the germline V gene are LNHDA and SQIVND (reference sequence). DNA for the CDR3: TGTGCCAGTAGTATCAGTTTGAACACTGAAGCTTTCTTT. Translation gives CASSISLNTEAFF.

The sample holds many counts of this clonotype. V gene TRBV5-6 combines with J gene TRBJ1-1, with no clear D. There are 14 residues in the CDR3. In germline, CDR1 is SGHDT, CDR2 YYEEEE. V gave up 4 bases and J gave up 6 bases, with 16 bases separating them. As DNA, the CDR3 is TGTGCCAGCAGCCGCCGGCAGAGTAACCCTGAAGCTTTCTTT. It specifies CASSRRQSNPEAFF.

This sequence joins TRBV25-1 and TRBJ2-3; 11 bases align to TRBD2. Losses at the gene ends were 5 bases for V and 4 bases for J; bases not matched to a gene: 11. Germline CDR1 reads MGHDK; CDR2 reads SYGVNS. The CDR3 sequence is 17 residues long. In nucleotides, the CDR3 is TGTGCCAGCAGTAGAGGGTTAGCGGGGGGGCCATCAGATACGCAGTATTTT. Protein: CASSRGLAGGPSDTQYF. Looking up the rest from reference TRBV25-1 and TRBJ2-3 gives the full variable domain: EADIYQTPRYLVIGTGKKITLECSQTMGHDKMYWYQQDPGMELHLIHYSYGVNSTEKGDLSSESTVSRIRTEHFPLTLESARPSHTSQYLCASSRGLAGGPSDTQYFGPGTRLTVL.

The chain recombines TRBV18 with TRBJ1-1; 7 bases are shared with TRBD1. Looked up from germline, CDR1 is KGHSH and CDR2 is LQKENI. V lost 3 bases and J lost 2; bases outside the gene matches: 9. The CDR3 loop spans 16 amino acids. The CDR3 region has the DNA TGTGCCAGCTCACCTCTCACAGGGGAGTTAAACACTGAAGCTTTCTTT. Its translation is CASSPLTGELNTEAFF. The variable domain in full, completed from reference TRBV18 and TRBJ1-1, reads NAGVMQNPRHLVRRRGQEARLRCSPMKGHSHVYWYRQLPEEGLKFMVYLQKENIIDESGMPKERFSAEFPKEGPSILRIQQVVRGDSAAYFCASSPLTGELNTEAFFGQGTRLTVV.

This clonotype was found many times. The CDR3 here is CSVTQGRETQYF. Here the CDR3 DNA reads TGCAGCGTTACACAGGGTCGGGAGACCCAGTACTTC. The chain is built from TRBV29-1 and TRBJ2-5; TRBD1 might be the D (6 bases). V lost 5 bases to trimming and J lost 5 bases, with 12 bases between them. Germline CDR1 SQVTM, CDR2 ANQGSEA. The CDR3 runs to 12 residues.

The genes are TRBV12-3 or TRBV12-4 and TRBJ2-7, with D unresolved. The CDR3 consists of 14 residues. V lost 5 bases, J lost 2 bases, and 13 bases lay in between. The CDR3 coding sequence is TGTGCCAGCAGTACCCGGGCCAGAGCCTACGAGCAGTACGTC. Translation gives CASSTRARAYEQYV.

The CDR3 region is CAWSAGTSEETQYF. As DNA, the CDR3 is TGTGCCTGGAGTGCCGGGACTAGCGAAGAGACCCAGTACTTC. This chain uses TRBV30 with TRBJ2-5; 10 bases are shared with TRBD2. From germline, CDR1 is GTSNPN and CDR2 SVGIG (reference sequence). After removal of 1 base from V and 3 bases from J, the junction contained 2 bases not matched to a gene. This CDR3 spans 14 amino acids.

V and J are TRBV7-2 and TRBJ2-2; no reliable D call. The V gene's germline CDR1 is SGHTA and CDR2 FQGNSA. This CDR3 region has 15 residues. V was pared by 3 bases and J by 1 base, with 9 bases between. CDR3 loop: CASSLRPGNTGELFF. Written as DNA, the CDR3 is TGTGCCAGCAGCTTGAGGCCAGGGAACACCGGGGAGCTGTTTTTT. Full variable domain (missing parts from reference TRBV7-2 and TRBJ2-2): GAGVSQSPSNKVTEKGKDVELRCDPISGHTALYWYRQSLGQGLEFLIYFQGNSAPDKSGLPSDRFSAERTGGSVSTLTIQRTQQEDSAVYLCASSLRPGNTGELFFGEGSRLTVL.

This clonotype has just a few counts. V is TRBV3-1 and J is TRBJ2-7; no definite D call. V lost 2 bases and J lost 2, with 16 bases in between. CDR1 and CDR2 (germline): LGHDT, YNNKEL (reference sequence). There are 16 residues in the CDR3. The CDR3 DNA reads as TGTGCCAGCAGCCAAAGTCGAGAACTAAGCCCCTACGAGCAGTACTTC. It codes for CASSQSRELSPYEQYF.

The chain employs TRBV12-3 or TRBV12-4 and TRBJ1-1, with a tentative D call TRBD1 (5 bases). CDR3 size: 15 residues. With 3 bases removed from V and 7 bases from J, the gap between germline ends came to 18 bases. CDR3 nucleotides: TGTGCCAGCAGTTTTATTCCAGGCAGGGTCAATGAAGCTTTCTTT. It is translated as CASSFIPGRVNEAFF.

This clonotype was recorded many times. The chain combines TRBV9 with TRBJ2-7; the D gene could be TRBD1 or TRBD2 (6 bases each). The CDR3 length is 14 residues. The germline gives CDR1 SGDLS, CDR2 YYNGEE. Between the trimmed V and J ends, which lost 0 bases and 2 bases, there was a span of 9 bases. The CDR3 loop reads CASSVAGGPYEQYF. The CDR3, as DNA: TGTGCCAGCAGCGTAGCCGGGGGCCCCTACGAGCAGTACTTC.